This TCR beta chain was found in a study of T cells in women clearing cervical HPV infection. Note on this clone: The CDR3 end is not reached by the read, which stops 3 residues before it; the germline J gene fills it in.

The CDR3 is 14 residues long. Trimming stripped 4 bases from V and 5 bases from J, with 15 bases between. Germline lookup yields CDR1 SGHRS and CDR2 YFSETQ. The repertoire was sequenced with immunoSEQ multiplex PCR; TCRdb's copy has only in-frame clones and lacks some. The sample table includes about 26,000 clones. The chain links TRBV5-1 to TRBJ2-5; D may be TRBD2 (5 bases). The sequence was collected from a woman aged 18 to 75 with a cervical HPV16 infection that either progressed to CIN3+ or cleared (not recorded which). Specimen: blood buffy coat. CDR3 region: CASSPVIAIETQYF. CDR3 bases read: TGCGCCAGCAGCCCCGTGATAGCGATCGAGACC. Full variable domain (outside the CDR3, taken from reference TRBV5-1 and TRBJ2-5): KAGVTQTPRYLIKTRGQQVTLSCSPISGHRSVSWYQQTPGQGLQFLFEYFSETQRNKGNFPGRFSGRQFSNSRSEMNVSTLELGDSALYLCASSPVIAIETQYFGPGTRLLVL.